The sequence of this T cell receptor (beta chain) was determined in a study of T cell repertoires in cytomegalovirus infection. Study in general: The authors relied on CMV epitopes, both recently identified HLA-C-restricted and well-studied HLA-B-restricted. Through public TCR beta signatures, both CMV infection and matching HLA type were indicated.

This clonotype was picked up a small number of times. No antigen is known for it. TCRdb reprocessed the reads via MiXCR and lists one record per CDR3 protein. The table records a few hundred thousand distinct CDR3 sequences, about 32% of them present only once. Study-wide points: Summed public TCR beta family frequency identified CMV carriers bearing the relevant HLA. CMV-specific TCR beta clonotypes restricted by HLA-C were the ones dominating the ex vivo response.

Sequencing used cultured PBMCs, obtained from culture after CMV antigen stimulation. This receptor was identified in a human donor in good health (CMV status not recorded). Some clones in this sample may be carry-over from other donors' samples.

CDR3 region: CASSLQGVTEAFF. Written as DNA, the CDR3 is TGTGCCAGCAGTTTACAGGGAGTGACTGAAGCTTTCTTT. The chain links TRBV28 to TRBJ1-1; perhaps TRBD1 as D (5 bases). The V and J ends lost 2 bases and 5 bases respectively, with 9 bases between them. Germline V lookup: CDR1 MDHEN, CDR2 SYDVKM. CDR3 size: 13 residues.